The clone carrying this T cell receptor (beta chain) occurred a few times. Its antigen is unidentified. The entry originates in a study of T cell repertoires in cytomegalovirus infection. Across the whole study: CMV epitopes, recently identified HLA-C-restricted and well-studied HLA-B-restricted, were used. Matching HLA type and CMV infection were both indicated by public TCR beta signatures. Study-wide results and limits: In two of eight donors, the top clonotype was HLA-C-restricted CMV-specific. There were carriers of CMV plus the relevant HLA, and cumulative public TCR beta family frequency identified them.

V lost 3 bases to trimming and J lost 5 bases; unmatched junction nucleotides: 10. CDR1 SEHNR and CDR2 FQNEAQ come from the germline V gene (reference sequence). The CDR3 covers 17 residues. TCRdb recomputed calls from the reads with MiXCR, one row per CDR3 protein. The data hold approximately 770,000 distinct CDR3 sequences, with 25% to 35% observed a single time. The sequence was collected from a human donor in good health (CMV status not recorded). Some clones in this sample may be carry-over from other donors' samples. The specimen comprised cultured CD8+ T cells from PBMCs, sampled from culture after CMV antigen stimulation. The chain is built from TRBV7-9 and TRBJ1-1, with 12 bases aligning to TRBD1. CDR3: CASSLDRDRGPSTEAFF. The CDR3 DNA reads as TGTGCCAGCAGCTTGGACCGGGACAGGGGGCCGAGTACTGAAGCTTTCTTT.